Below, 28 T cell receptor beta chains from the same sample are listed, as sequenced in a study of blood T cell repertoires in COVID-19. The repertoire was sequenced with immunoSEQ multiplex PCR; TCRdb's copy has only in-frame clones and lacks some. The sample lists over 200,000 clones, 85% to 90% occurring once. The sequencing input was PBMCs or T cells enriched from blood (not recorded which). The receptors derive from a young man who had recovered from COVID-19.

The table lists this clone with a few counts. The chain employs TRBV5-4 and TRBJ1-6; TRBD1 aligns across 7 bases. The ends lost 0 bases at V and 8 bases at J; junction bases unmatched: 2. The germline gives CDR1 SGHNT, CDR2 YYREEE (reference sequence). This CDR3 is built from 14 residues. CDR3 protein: CASSLDRGDSPLHF. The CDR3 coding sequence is TGTGCCAGCAGCTTGGACAGGGGAGATTCACCCCTCCACTTT.

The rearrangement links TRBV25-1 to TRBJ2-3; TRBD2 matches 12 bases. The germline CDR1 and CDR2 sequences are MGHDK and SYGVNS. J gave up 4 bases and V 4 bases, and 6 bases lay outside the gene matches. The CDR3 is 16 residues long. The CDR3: CASSVASGRAADTQYF. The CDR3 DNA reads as TGTGCCAGCAGTGTAGCTAGCGGGAGGGCGGCAGATACGCAGTATTTT.

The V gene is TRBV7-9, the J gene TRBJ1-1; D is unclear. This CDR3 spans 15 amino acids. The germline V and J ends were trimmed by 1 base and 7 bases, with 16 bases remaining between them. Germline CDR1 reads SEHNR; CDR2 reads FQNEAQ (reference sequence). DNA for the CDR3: TGTGCCAGCAGCTTAGTTTCCGGGAGGATGGGTGAAGCTTTCTTT. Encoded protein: CASSLVSGRMGEAFF. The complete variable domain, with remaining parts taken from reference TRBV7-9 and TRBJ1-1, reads DTGVSQNPRHKITKRGQNVTFRCDPISEHNRLYWYRQTLGQGPEFLTYFQNEAQLEKSRLLSDRFSAERPKGSFSTLEIQRTEQGDSAMYLCASSLVSGRMGEAFFGQGTRLTVV.

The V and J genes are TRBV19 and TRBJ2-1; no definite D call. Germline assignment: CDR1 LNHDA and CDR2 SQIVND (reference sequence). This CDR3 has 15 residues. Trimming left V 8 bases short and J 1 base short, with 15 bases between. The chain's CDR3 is CASVGSTESYNEQFF. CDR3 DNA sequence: TGTGCCAGTGTAGGTTCGACTGAATCCTACAATGAGCAGTTCTTC.

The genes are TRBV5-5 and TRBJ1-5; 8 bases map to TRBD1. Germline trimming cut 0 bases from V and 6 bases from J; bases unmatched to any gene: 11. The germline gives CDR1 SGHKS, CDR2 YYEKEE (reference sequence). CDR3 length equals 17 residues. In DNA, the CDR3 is TGTGCCAGCAGCTTGGTCGGCTCGCAGGGGGCTCGTCAGCCCCAGCATTTT. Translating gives CASSLVGSQGARQPQHF.

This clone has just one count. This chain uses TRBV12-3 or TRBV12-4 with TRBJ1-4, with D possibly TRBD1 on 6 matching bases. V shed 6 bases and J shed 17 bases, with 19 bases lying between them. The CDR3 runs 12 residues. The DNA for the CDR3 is TGTGCCAGCAGGGGGAGGGGGGCCGGTATCTTTTTT. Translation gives CASRGRGAGIFF.

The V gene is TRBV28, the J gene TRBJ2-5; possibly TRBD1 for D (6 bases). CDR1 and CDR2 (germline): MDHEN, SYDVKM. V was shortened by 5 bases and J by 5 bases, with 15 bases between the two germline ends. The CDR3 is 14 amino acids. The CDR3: CASSTQGDLETQYF. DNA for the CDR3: TGTGCCAGCAGTACACAGGGAGACCTGGAGACCCAGTACTTC.

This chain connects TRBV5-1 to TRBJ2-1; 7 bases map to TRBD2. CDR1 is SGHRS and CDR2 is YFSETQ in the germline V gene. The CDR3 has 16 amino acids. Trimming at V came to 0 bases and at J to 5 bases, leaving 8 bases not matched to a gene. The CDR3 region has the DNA TGCGCCAGCAGCTTGGCCTCGTCTAGCGGAAACAATGAGCAGTTCTTC. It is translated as CASSLASSSGNNEQFF. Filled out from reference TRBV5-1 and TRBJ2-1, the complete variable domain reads KAGVTQTPRYLIKTRGQQVTLSCSPISGHRSVSWYQQTPGQGLQFLFEYFSETQRNKGNFPGRFSGRQFSNSRSEMNVSTLELGDSALYLCASSLASSSGNNEQFFGPGTRLTVL.

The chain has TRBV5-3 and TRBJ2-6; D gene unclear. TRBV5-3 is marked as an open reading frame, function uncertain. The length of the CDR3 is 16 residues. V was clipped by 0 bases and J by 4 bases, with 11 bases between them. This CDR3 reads CARSLAWAAGANVLTF. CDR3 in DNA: TGTGCCAGAAGCTTGGCTTGGGCTGCCGGGGCCAACGTCCTGACTTTC.

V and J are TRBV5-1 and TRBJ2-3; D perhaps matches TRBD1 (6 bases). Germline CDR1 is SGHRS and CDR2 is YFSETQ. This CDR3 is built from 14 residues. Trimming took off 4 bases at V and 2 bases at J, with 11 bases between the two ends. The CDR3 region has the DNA TGCGCCAGCAGCCCGGGACAAGACACAGATACGCAGTATTTT. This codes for CASSPGQDTDTQYF. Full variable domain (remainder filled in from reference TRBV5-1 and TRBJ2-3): KAGVTQTPRYLIKTRGQQVTLSCSPISGHRSVSWYQQTPGQGLQFLFEYFSETQRNKGNFPGRFSGRQFSNSRSEMNVSTLELGDSALYLCASSPGQDTDTQYFGPGTRLTVL.

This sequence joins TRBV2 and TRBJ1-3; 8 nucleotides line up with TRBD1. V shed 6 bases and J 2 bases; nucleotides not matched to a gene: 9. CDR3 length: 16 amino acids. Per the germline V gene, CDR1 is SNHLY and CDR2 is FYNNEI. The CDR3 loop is CASSRTGFSAGNTIYF. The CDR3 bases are TGTGCCAGCAGCCGGACAGGGTTTAGTGCTGGAAACACCATATATTTT.

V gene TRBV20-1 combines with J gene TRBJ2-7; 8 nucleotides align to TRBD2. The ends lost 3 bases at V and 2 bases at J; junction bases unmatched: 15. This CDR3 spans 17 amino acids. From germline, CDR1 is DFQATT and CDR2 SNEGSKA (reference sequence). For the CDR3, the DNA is TGCAGTGCTAGTCAGGAGACTAGCGTTACGATACCCTACGAGCAGTACTTC. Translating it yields CSASQETSVTIPYEQYF.

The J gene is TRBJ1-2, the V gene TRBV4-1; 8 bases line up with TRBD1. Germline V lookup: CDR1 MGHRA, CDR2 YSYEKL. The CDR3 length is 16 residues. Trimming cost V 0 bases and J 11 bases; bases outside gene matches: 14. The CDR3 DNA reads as TGCGCCAGCAGCCAAGAGGAACAGGGGGAAGAGTTGTGGTACACCTTC. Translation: CASSQEEQGEELWYTF.

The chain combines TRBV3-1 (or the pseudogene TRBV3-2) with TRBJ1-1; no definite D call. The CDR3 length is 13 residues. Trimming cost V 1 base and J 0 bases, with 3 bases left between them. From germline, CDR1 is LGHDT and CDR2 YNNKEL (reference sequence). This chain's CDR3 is CASSQAVNTEAFF. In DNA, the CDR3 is TGTGCCAGCAGCCAAGCCGTGAACACTGAAGCTTTCTTT.

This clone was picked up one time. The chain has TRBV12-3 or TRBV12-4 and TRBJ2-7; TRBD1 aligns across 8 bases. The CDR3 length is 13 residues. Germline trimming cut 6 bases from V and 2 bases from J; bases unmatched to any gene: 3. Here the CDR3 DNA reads TGTGCCAGCAGGACAGGGGACCCCTACGAGCAGTACTTC. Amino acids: CASRTGDPYEQYF.

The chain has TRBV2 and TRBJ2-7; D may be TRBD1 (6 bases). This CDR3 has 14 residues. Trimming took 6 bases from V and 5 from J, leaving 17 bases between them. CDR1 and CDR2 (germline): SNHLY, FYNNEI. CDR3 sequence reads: CASSPGTHTDEQYF. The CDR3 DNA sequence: TGTGCCAGCAGCCCCGGGACACACACAGACGAGCAGTACTTC.

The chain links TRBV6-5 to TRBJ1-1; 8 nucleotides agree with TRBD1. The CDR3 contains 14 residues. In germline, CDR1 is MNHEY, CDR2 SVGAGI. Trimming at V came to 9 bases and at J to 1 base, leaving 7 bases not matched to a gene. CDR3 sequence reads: CASLRGHGNTEAFF. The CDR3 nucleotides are TGTGCCAGTCTCAGGGGGCATGGGAACACTGAAGCTTTCTTT.

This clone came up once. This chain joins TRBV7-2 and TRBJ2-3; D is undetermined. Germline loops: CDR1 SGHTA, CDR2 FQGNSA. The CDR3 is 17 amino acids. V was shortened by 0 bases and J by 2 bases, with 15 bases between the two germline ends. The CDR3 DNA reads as TGTGCCAGCAGCTTAGCTCGGGTGGTACTGCTCACAGATACGCAGTATTTT. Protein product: CASSLARVVLLTDTQYF.

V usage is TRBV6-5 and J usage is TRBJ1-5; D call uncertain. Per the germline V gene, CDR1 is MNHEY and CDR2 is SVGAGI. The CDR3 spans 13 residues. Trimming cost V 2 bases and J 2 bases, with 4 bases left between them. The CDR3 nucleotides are TGTGCCAGCAGTTACGCGGGCAATCAGCCCCAGCATTTT. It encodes CASSYAGNQPQHF.

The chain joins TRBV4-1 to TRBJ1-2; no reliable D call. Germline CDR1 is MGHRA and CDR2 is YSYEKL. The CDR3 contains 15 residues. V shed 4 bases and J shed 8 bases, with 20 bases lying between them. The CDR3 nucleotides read TGCGCCAGCAGCCTCGAGTGGGCAATGAACAACGGCTACACCTTC. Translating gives CASSLEWAMNNGYTF.

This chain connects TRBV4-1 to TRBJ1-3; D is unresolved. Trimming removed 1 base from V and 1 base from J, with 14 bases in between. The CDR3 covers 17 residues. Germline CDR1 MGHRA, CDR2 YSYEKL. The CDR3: CASSQATLSHSGNTIYF. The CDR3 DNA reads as TGCGCCAGCAGCCAAGCTACGTTATCGCATTCTGGAAACACCATATATTTT.

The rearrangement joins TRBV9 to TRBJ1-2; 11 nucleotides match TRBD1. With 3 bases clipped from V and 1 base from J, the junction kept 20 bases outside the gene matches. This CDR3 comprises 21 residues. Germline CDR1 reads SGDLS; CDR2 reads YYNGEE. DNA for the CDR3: TGTGCCAGCAGCGGGGCCAACGAAAACTGGGACAGGGGGTGTTTTAACTATGGCTACACCTTC. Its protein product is CASSGANENWDRGCFNYGYTF.

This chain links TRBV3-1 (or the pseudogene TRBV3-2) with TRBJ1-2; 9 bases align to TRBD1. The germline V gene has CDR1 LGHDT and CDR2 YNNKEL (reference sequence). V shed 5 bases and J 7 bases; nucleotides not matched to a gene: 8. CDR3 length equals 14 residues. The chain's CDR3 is CASSTPQGAGGYTF. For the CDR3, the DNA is TGTGCCAGCAGCACGCCACAGGGGGCTGGTGGCTACACCTTC.

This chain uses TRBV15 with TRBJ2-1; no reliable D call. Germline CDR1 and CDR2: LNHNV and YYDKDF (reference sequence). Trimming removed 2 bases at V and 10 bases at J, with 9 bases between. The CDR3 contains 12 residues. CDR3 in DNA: TGTGCCACCAGCAGATCTGAGACAGAGCAGTTCTTC. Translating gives CATSRSETEQFF.

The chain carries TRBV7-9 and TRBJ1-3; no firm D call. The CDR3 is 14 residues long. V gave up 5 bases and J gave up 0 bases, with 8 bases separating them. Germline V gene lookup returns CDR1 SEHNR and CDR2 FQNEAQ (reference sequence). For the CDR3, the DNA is TGTGCCAGCAGCCCCGGTTCCTCTGGAAACACCATATATTTT. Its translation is CASSPGSSGNTIYF.

The CDR3 reads CASSARGLVQETQYF. CDR3 DNA: TGTGCCAGCAGCGCCCGCGGACTGGTCCAAGAGACCCAGTACTTC. The chain combines TRBV3-1 (or the pseudogene TRBV3-2) with TRBJ2-5; perhaps TRBD2 as D (5 bases). This CDR3 comprises 15 residues. In germline, CDR1 is LGHDT, CDR2 YNNKEL (reference sequence). Trimming took off 5 bases at V and 1 base at J, with 14 bases between the two ends.

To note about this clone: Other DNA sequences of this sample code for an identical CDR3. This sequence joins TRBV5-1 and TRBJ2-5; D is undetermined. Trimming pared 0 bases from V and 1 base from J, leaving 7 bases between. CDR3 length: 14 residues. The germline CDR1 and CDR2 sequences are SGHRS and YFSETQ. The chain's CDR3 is CASSLAPGQETQYF. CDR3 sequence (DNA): TGCGCCAGCAGCTTGGCCCCAGGCCAAGAGACCCAGTACTTC.

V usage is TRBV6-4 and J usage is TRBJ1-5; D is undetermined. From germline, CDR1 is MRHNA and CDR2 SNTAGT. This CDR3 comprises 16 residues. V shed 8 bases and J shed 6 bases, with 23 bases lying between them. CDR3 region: CASPRYKSPLFQPQHF. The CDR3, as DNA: TGTGCCAGCCCAAGATACAAATCTCCCCTTTTTCAGCCCCAGCATTTT.